The entry below gives a single T cell receptor (beta chain) sequence along with its context. Study processing details: Reference gene primer amplification in the assay estimated nucleated cell counts. The method was immunoSEQ multiplex PCR; TCRdb's version includes in-frame clones alone and lacks a portion of them. That table supplies the V and J calls and clone size; D and trimming were determined from the DNA. The profile covers 200,000 to 300,000 clones, with approximately 83% appearing a single time and over 4.5% taken by the ten largest. This CDR3 has 12 amino acids. Germline-derived CDR1 and CDR2 are ENHRY and SYGVKD. Trimming removed 10 bases at V and 10 bases at J, with 18 bases between. The sample comes from a study of blood T cell repertoires in COVID-19. Study context: The origin of the acute and convalescent COVID-19 samples was the United States, Italy and Spain. PBMCs, B-cell-depleted T cells, or T cells were the source of the cDNA or gDNA that made up the material.

The genes are TRBV10-3 and TRBJ2-3; tentative D call: TRBD2 (6 bases). The clonotype originates from a human donor in a cohort sampled during active COVID-19. What was sequenced was peripheral blood. CDR3 sequence reads: CATNSLGLPQYF. DNA for the CDR3: TGTGCCACTAATTCCTTGGGACTTCCGCAGTATTTT.